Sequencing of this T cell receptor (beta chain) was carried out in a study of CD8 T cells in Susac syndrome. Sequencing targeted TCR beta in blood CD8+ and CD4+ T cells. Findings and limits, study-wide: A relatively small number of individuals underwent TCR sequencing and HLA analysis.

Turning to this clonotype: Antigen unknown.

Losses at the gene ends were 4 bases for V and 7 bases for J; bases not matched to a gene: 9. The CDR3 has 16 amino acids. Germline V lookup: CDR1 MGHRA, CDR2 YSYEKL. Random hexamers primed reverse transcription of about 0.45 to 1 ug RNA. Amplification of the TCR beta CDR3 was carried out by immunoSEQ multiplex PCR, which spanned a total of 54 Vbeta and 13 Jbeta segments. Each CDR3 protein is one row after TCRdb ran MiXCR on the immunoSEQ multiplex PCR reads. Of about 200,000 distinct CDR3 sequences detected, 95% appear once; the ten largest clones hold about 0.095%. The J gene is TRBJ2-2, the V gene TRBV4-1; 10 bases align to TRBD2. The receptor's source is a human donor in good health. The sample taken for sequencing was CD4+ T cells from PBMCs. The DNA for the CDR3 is TGCGCCAGCAGCCGAGGAGCTAGCGGGAGTCACGGGGAGCTGTTTTTT. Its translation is CASSRGASGSHGELFF.